The rows below give T cell receptor beta chains drawn from one sample of a study of OX40 agonist ivuxolimab in advanced cancers. Sequenced by immunoSEQ multiplex PCR; TCRdb stores in-frame clones only, minus some. The profile shows 25,000 or so clones, 77% of them singletons. The input for sequencing was CD4+ or CD8+ T cells sorted from blood, taken in a trial of the OX40 agonist ivuxolimab. The origin of the receptors is an adult with an advanced solid tumor such as melanoma, head and neck, liver or kidney cancer. CDR3s include the opening cysteine and the closing phenylalanine or tryptophan. A D gene is named only where the DNA matches it firmly. Clone size is shown for a subset of rows, as once, few, many or a class of expanded clone.

clone_size	v_call	d_call	j_call	cdr3_aa	cdr3_nt
.	TRBV2	TRBD1	TRBJ2-7	CASRKDRYEQYF	TGTGCCAGCAGGAAGGACAGGTACGAGCAGTACTTC
.	TRBV11-3	TRBD1	TRBJ2-7	CASSIGQGAYEQYF	TGTGCCAGCAGCATTGGACAGGGGGCCTACGAGCAGTACTTC
.	TRBV28	.	TRBJ2-1	CASSLDAYNEQFF	TGTGCCAGCAGTTTGGACGCCTACAATGAGCAGTTCTTC
.	TRBV16	.	TRBJ1-4	CASSQPRGEKLFF	TGTGCCAGCAGCCAACCCAGGGGCGAAAAACTGTTTTTT
.	TRBV27	TRBD1	TRBJ1-1	CASSSPTGGFTEAFF	TGTGCCAGCAGTTCCCCGACAGGGGGCTTCACTGAAGCTTTCTTT
once	TRBV18	TRBD1	TRBJ1-6	CASSQDRRHSPLHF	TGTGCCAGCTCTCAGGACAGGCGTCATTCACCCCTCCACTTT
.	TRBV5-8	.	TRBJ2-5	CASSLGTAGETQYF	TGTGCCAGCAGCCTTGGGACCGCCGGAGAGACCCAGTACTTC
.	TRBV28	.	TRBJ1-3	CASSLTRGGNTIYF	TGTGCCAGCAGCCTAACAAGGGGAGGAAACACCATATATTTT
few	TRBV4-1	TRBD1	TRBJ2-3	CASSQWPSQGAGTDTQYF	TGCGCCAGCAGCCAATGGCCCTCACAGGGGGCTGGAACAGATACGCAGTATTTT
.	TRBV21-1	.	TRBJ1-3	CASSMVGTGENTIYF	TGTGCCAGCAGCATGGTTGGAACAGGGGAAAACACCATATATTTT
once	TRBV2	TRBD2	TRBJ2-7	CASSRTSGSSEQYF	TGTGCCAGCAGCCGGACTAGCGGGTCTTCCGAGCAGTACTTC
.	TRBV5-1	TRBD2	TRBJ2-3	CASRVSGSASSTDTQYF	TGCGCCAGCAGGGTTAGCGGGAGCGCTTCTAGCACAGATACGCAGTATTTT
.	TRBV7-7	.	TRBJ1-2	CASSQPLNYGYTF	TGCGCCAGCAGCCAACCGCTAAACTATGGCTACACCTTC
.	TRBV19	TRBD1	TRBJ1-5	CAISKPGQGGGQPQHF	TGTGCCATCTCGAAACCGGGACAGGGAGGCGGGCAGCCCCAGCATTTT
.	TRBV7-8	TRBD1	TRBJ1-6	CASSRGTGENSPLHF	TGTGCCAGCAGCCGTGGGACAGGGGAGAATTCACCCCTCCACTTT
.	TRBV19	.	TRBJ1-5	CASSRGVNSNQPQHF	TGTGCCAGTAGTCGGGGCGTGAATAGCAATCAGCCCCAGCATTTT
.	TRBV6-5	.	TRBJ1-4	CASGEGEKLFF	TGTGCCAGCGGAGAGGGTGAAAAACTGTTTTTT
.	TRBV2	.	TRBJ1-2	CAQRGGPYGYTF	TGTGCCCAGAGGGGGGGGCCCTATGGCTACACCTTC
.	TRBV5-4	TRBD2	TRBJ2-1	CASSTGLGRGINEQFF	TGTGCCAGCAGCACCGGACTAGGCCGGGGTATCAATGAGCAGTTCTTC
few	TRBV28	TRBD1	TRBJ2-5	CASRLYSGTGQETQYF	TGTGCCAGCCGGCTTTATTCCGGGACAGGTCAAGAGACCCAGTACTTC
.	TRBV13	.	TRBJ2-3	CASSLAGTDTQYF	TGTGCCAGCAGCTTAGCGGGCACAGATACGCAGTATTTT
.	TRBV19	.	TRBJ1-5	CASGTAEGQPQHF	TGTGCCAGTGGGACCGCTGAGGGCCAGCCCCAGCATTTT